The clone carrying this T cell receptor (beta chain) has a single count. In the study's own analysis: Counts of nucleated cells, estimated from reference gene primer amplification, were obtained. The method was immunoSEQ multiplex PCR; TCRdb's version includes in-frame clones alone and lacks a portion of them. V, J and clone size reflect that table, while D and trimming were determined from the DNA. The table lists roughly 210,000 clones, around 90% of them singletons. These data belong to a study of blood T cell repertoires in COVID-19. Across the whole study: From the United States, Italy and Spain came samples of acute and convalescent COVID-19. PBMCs, B-cell-depleted T cells, or T cells provided the cDNA or gDNA that made up the material.

Trimming left V 3 bases short and J 4 bases short, with 9 bases between. Germline assignment: CDR1 DFQATT and CDR2 SNEGSKA (reference sequence). The CDR3 contains 12 residues. The sequence came from a man between 65 and 85 years old with acute or convalescent COVID-19. Specimen: peripheral blood. This chain links TRBV20-1 with TRBJ1-1; perhaps TRBD1 as D (5 bases). The CDR3 bases are TGCAGTGCTAGTCGAAGGGGCACTGAAGCTTTCTTT. It translates to CSASRRGTEAFF.